A single T cell receptor (beta chain) is shown here with its context. This record belongs to a study of blood T cell repertoires in COVID-19. As for the study in general: T cells, B-cell-depleted T cells, or PBMCs supplied cDNA or gDNA.

As handled by the study authors: Estimated nucleated cell counts came from reference gene primer amplification. TCRdb's table, derived via immunoSEQ multiplex PCR, lists solely in-frame clones and lacks some. That table is the source of V, J and clone size, and D and trimming were worked out from the DNA. The sample yields 100,000 to 150,000 clones, about 80% seen once. The receptor was derived from a man in his forties with active or convalescent COVID-19. Sequencing used peripheral blood.

CDR3 sequence reads: CASSYEGTTSYTF. The CDR3 bases are TGTGCCAGCAGTTACGAGGGGACAACTAGCTACACCTTC. The gene calls are TRBV6-5 and TRBJ1-2; D possibly corresponds to TRBD1 (6 bases). The CDR3 loop spans 13 amino acids. V was cut by 2 bases and J by 9 bases, with 13 bases left in between. Germline values: CDR1 MNHEY, CDR2 SVGAGI.